This T cell receptor beta chain stems from a study of response to subunit inactivated influenza vaccine. TCRdb fed the RT-PCR reads into MiXCR, producing one record per CDR3 protein. Among roughly 700,000 distinct CDR3 sequences listed, approximately 14% were seen once. Study results and limitations: It was suggested by the authors that few new T cells are recruited by each seasonal influenza vaccination.

This clonotype was seen ten or more times. Its antigen remains unidentified. Trimming at V came to 7 bases and at J to 3 bases, leaving 8 bases not matched to a gene. This CDR3 is built from 14 residues. Sequencing used PBMCs from blood, obtained 14 days before vaccination. The gene calls are TRBV12-3 or TRBV12-4 and TRBJ2-7, with TRBD2 matching over 8 bases. This TCR derives from a man aged 50 to 59 who received an inactivated influenza vaccine. The CDR3 coding sequence is TGTGCCAGCACCATTAGCGGGGCAGGCTACGAGCAGTACTTC. Protein: CASTISGAGYEQYF.